This T cell receptor (beta chain) was documented in a study of blood T cell repertoires in COVID-19. Under the authors' procedure: Amplification of reference gene primers was used by the study to estimate nucleated cell counts. Sequenced by immunoSEQ multiplex PCR; TCRdb stores in-frame clones only, minus some. The DNA gave D and trimming, while V, J and clone size come from that table. Of under 150,000 clones listed, 80% to 90% are singletons. Recovered status in Cohort 3 required two negative PCRs, clearance, or symptom resolution. The germline V gene has CDR1 LNHDA and CDR2 SQIVND (reference sequence). Trimming shortened V by 5 bases and J by 3 bases, and 14 bases separated the two germline ends. The CDR3 contains 15 residues.

The origin of this receptor is a woman in her forties or fifties who had recovered from COVID-19. The specimen sequenced was PBMCs or T cells enriched from blood (not recorded which). This rearrangement joins TRBV19 to TRBJ1-3; possibly TRBD1 for D (6 bases). CDR3 nucleotides: TGTGCCAGTAGTGACGACAGGCGATATGGAAACACCATATATTTT. Its translation is CASSDDRRYGNTIYF.